These T cell receptor beta chains were read from a single sample in a study of blood T cell repertoires in COVID-19. Using immunoSEQ multiplex PCR, the repertoire was profiled, and TCRdb retains in-frame clones only, with some absent. The sample consists of roughly 240,000 clones, 82% of them appearing once. Sequencing was done on a sample of peripheral blood. These receptors all come from a woman in her 70s with acute or convalescent COVID-19. Both conserved end residues are part of each CDR3. The D gene is left open where the match is weak. Expanded clones are given a class, and other clones once, few, many or no size at all.

V	length	D	J	size	CDR3	DNA
TRBV5-1	16	TRBD2	TRBJ2-7	few	CATRPTSGGALYEQYF	TGCGCCACCCGCCCGACTAGCGGGGGGGCTTTATACGAGCAGTACTTC
TRBV11-2	14	TRBD2	TRBJ2-7	-	CASSGSGGAYEQYF	TGTGCCAGCAGCGGTAGCGGGGGGGCCTACGAGCAGTACTTC
TRBV5-6	14	-	TRBJ2-3	-	CASSLGAPTDTQYF	TGTGCCAGCAGCTTGGGGGCCCCCACAGATACGCAGTATTTT
TRBV28	10	-	TRBJ2-7	-	CASSYGEQYF	TGTGCCAGCAGTTACGGCGAGCAGTACTTC
TRBV7-9	14	-	TRBJ1-6	-	CASSSELSNSPLHF	TGTGCCAGCAGCTCCGAGCTCTCTAATTCACCCCTCCACTTT
TRBV6-5	13	-	TRBJ1-1	-	CASREFMNTEAFF	TGTGCCAGCAGGGAGTTTATGAACACTGAAGCTTTCTTT
TRBV28	14	TRBD1	TRBJ1-4	-	CASSRGQDNEKLFF	TGTGCCAGCAGCAGGGGACAGGATAATGAAAAACTGTTTTTT
TRBV6-5	14	-	TRBJ1-2	-	CATTTRVGNYGYTF	TGTGCCACCACAACCAGGGTAGGGAACTATGGCTACACCTTC
TRBV6-5	15	-	TRBJ1-5	-	CASRRQHGSNQPQHF	TGTGCCAGCAGGCGGCAACACGGAAGCAATCAGCCCCAGCATTTT
TRBV7-2	13	TRBD1	TRBJ2-7	-	CASSDRDPNEQYF	TGTGCCAGCAGCGACAGGGACCCAAACGAGCAGTACTTC
TRBV10-3	13	-	TRBJ1-2	-	CAIYNETNYGYTF	TGTGCCATATACAATGAGACAAACTATGGCTACACCTTC
TRBV7-9	18	-	TRBJ1-6	-	CASSLSWASNSYNSPLHF	TGTGCCAGCAGCTTAAGCTGGGCGAGTAACTCCTATAATTCACCCCTCCACTTT
TRBV10-1	13	-	TRBJ1-2	few	CASSDSGPDGYTF	TGCGCCAGCAGTGACTCTGGCCCTGATGGCTACACCTTC
TRBV7-2	14	-	TRBJ1-4	-	CASSLGRSREKLFF	TGTGCCAGCAGCTTAGGGCGTTCCAGGGAAAAACTGTTTTTT
TRBV27	14	-	TRBJ1-6	-	CASSSGHANSPLHF	TGTGCCAGCAGTTCTGGACACGCTAATTCACCCCTCCACTTT
TRBV4-1	14	-	TRBJ1-6	-	CASSQGLTNSPLHF	TGCGCCAGCAGCCAGGGACTGACTAATTCACCCCTCCACTTT
TRBV12-2	17	-	TRBJ2-5	-	CASRLVLAGAPQETQYF	TGTGCAAGTCGCTTAGTTTTAGCGGGGGCCCCTCAGGAGACCCAGTACTTC
TRBV11-2	12	-	TRBJ2-1	-	CASSSLSNEQFF	TGTGCCAGCAGCTCGTTATCCAATGAGCAGTTCTTC
TRBV5-5	16	-	TRBJ2-3	-	CASSFLGGGRGDTQYF	TGTGCCAGCAGCTTTTTAGGCGGGGGCCGTGGAGATACGCAGTATTTT
TRBV3-1/TRBV3-2	14	TRBD1	TRBJ2-1	-	CASSLTGFGNEQFF	TGTGCCAGCAGCCTGACAGGGTTTGGGAATGAGCAGTTCTTC
TRBV4-1	18	TRBD1	TRBJ2-7	-	CASSQSVYFRGRPPEQYF	TGCGCCAGCAGCCAGAGCGTCTACTTCAGGGGGCGACCCCCCGAGCAGTACTTC